This paragraph reports one TCR beta chain. Its antigen is unknown. Base qualities are not at hand, and no much larger clone is one base apart. From cysteine to phenylalanine, the CDR3 is 14 amino acids long. Left in the record is the CDR3 DNA by itself, 42 bases read in frame from the first base. As encoded in the germline V gene (reference sequence), CDR1 is LGHDT while CDR2 is YNNKEL. V is pared back by 4 bases and J by 7 bases, with 14 bases lying between the germline termini. TCRbeta CDR3 regions were amplified from genomic DNA by means of the immunoSEQ Assay, a bias-controlled multiplex PCR. The authors' pipeline ran thus. Nucleated cell counts per sample were estimated from amplification of reference gene primers within the assay. To quantify the absolute abundance of each unique TCRbeta CDR3 rearrangement, sequence reads were collapsed and filtered. For each sample, productive Simpson clonality was calculated as the square root of Simpson's diversity index over productive rearrangements. In its TCRdb copy, this immuneACCESS table keeps in-frame sequences only and misses some clones. Where compared with another copy, unresolved V genes explain less than half of these, and the others have no known cause. That table supplies the V and J calls and clone size; D and trimming were determined from the DNA. For this sample there are roughly 30,000 clones; 85% appear just once. The top ten clones comprise around 13% of the sample.

Each collaborating institution followed its own protocols to collect whole blood in K2EDTA tubes. Collaborator samples were shipped for TCRbeta analysis as frozen whole blood, isolated PBMCs, or DNA extracted from either sample type. The data belong to a study of blood T cell repertoires in COVID-19 (dated by TCRdb to 2018 to 2020). Looking at the study overall: The collaborator samples originated in the United States, Italy and Spain and spanned the acute and convalescent phases of COVID-19. The prospective study material was composed of cDNA or gDNA derived from T cells, B-cell-depleted T cells, or PBMCs. Subjects who had been exposed to COVID-19, were actively infected with it, or had recovered from it provided the deeply sampled blood TCRbeta repertoires that made up the dataset. The repertoires were released in a freely available public database intended as a resource for research on the immune response to SARS-CoV-2. The samples were drawn from two sources: the first 160 participants of the ongoing ImmuneRACE study, and about 1,300 subjects contributed by 6 global collaborators. Nearly every sample came with metadata listing a de-identified subject ID, COVID-19 status, age in years and sex. Where available, HLA class I and class II types were taken from metadata supplied by the sample provider and were not determined by assay-based typing. What the research found in general, with its limitations: The quantity of clinical and demographic metadata differed by source and by participant and was supplied without curation.

This chain joins TRBV3-1 (or the pseudogene TRBV3-2) to TRBJ2-1; 6 matching bases give a weak D call of TRBD1. The clonotype comes from a human donor with acute or convalescent COVID-19. The donor label of this sample is uncertain. Sequencing used peripheral blood. The DNA is TGTGCCAGCAGCCCAGCACAGGGTTGGAATGAGCAGTTCTTC. Its protein product is CASSPAQGWNEQFF.